This T cell receptor (beta chain) stems from a study of human CD8 memory T cell subsets. Regarding the study as a whole: Stem-like memory and precursor exhausted T cell repertoires showed minimal mutual overlap. Chao1 estimates indicated that stem-like memory T cells may be more diverse than precursor exhausted T cells.

Magnetic separation of the negative type served to enrich total CD8+ T cells. As concerns this clonotype: Its antigen is not identified.

Per the germline V gene, CDR1 is SGHDN and CDR2 is FVKESK. This CDR3 contains 14 residues. Libraries of TCR beta chains were produced by 5' RACE (UMI-labeled). As originally analysed: Individual TCR beta libraries contained between roughly 2,900 and 20,000 functional CDR3 beta clonotypes each. TCRdb reanalyzed the 5' RACE reads and collapses them to one entry per CDR3 protein, without DNA. The authors' filters were not applied to this entry. In total, the table holds some 11,000 distinct CDR3 sequences. This clonotype was obtained from a human donor in good health. This sequence joins TRBV14 and TRBJ1-1; TCRdb returns TRBD1, unconfirmable since there is no DNA. The sequenced sample was CD8+ T cells from PBMCs. The CDR3 reads CASSLSGTNTEAFF.